The 28 T cell receptor beta chains listed next were all sequenced from one sample in a study of blood T cell repertoires in COVID-19. Sequencing was performed with immunoSEQ multiplex PCR; in TCRdb, only in-frame clones are kept and a portion is missing. The data contain 75,000 to 100,000 clones, over 70% of them seen just once; the ten biggest clones take up roughly a quarter. Sequencing used peripheral blood. These receptors originate from a man aged 65 to 85 with acute or convalescent COVID-19.

The chain recombines TRBV2 with TRBJ2-2; maybe TRBD1 (5 bases). The germline V gene encodes CDR1 SNHLY and CDR2 FYNNEI. The V gene lost 5 bases and the J gene lost 0 bases, with 10 bases spanning the gap. The CDR3 runs 15 residues. DNA for the CDR3: TGTGCCAGCAGTCAGGGTCTTACGAACACCGGGGAGCTGTTTTTT. Protein: CASSQGLTNTGELFF.

This clone was counted only a few times. The chain has TRBV9 and TRBJ1-3; tentatively, D is TRBD1 (5 bases). CDR3 length: 13 amino acids. Germline V gene lookup returns CDR1 SGDLS and CDR2 YYNGEE. Trimming pared 3 bases from V and 4 bases from J, leaving 8 bases between. CDR3 amino acids: CASSGDSGNTIYF. The CDR3 coding sequence is TGTGCCAGCAGCGGGGACTCAGGAAACACCATATATTTT.

This clone has a single count. The V gene is TRBV30, the J gene TRBJ1-1; D not certain. The V gene's germline CDR1 is GTSNPN and CDR2 SVGIG (reference sequence). V was cut by 0 bases and J by 2 bases, with 7 bases left in between. This CDR3 comprises 13 residues. The CDR3 nucleotides read TGTGCCTGGAGTGTAGTGAGTAACACTGAAGCTTTCTTT. Amino acid sequence: CAWSVVSNTEAFF.

This sequence joins TRBV6-5 and TRBJ1-3; a weak D match, TRBD1 (5 bases). The V gene's germline CDR1 is MNHEY and CDR2 SVGAGI. The CDR3 covers 14 residues. V was trimmed by 7 bases and J by 2 bases, leaving 12 bases between them. Here the CDR3 reads CASILQVAGNTIYF. Here the CDR3 DNA reads TGTGCCAGCATCTTACAGGTAGCTGGAAACACCATATATTTT.

The rearrangement links TRBV14 to TRBJ1-3; D is possibly TRBD1 (5 bases). CDR1 SGHDN and CDR2 FVKESK come from the germline V gene. This CDR3 is 12 amino acids long. Trimming stripped 0 bases from V and 9 bases from J, with 6 bases between. The CDR3 coding sequence is TGTGCCAGCAGCCAAGAAGGGGCCACCATATATTTT. Translated, it gives CASSQEGATIYF.

The table lists this clone with a few counts. The V gene is TRBV2, the J gene TRBJ1-5; tentative D call: TRBD1 (6 bases). Trimming removed 7 bases from V and 8 bases from J, with 18 bases in between. The CDR3 extends over 14 amino acids. Germline V gene lookup returns CDR1 SNHLY and CDR2 FYNNEI. The CDR3 spells CASNGQPVREPQHF. The CDR3 region has the DNA TGTGCCAGCAATGGACAGCCGGTTCGGGAGCCCCAGCATTTT.

V is TRBV19 and J is TRBJ1-4; TRBD1 is a possible D gene (5 bases). This CDR3 contains 16 residues. V lost 6 bases and J lost 2, with 16 bases in between. CDR1 LNHDA and CDR2 SQIVND come from the germline V gene (reference sequence). CDR3 amino acids: CASRPTQGTTNEKLFF. The CDR3 bases are TGTGCCAGTAGACCGACGCAGGGTACGACTAATGAAAAACTGTTTTTT.

The V gene is TRBV6-1, the J gene TRBJ2-5; D not resolved. The CDR3 sequence is 12 residues long. V was trimmed by 3 bases and J by 7 bases, leaving 9 bases between them. The germline V gene encodes CDR1 MNHNS and CDR2 SASEGT. In DNA, the CDR3 is TGTGCCAGCAGTGATGATTCGGGGACCCAGTACTTC. Translated: CASSDDSGTQYF.

The gene calls are TRBV28 and TRBJ2-3, with unresolved D. Germline V lookup: CDR1 MDHEN, CDR2 SYDVKM. This CDR3 is 18 amino acids long. Deletions cut 3 bases from V and 2 bases from J, with 21 bases between. As DNA, the CDR3 is TGTGCCAGCAGTTTGTTTAGGCGGCGGAGTTCTTACACAGATACGCAGTATTTT. It translates to CASSLFRRRSSYTDTQYF.

This chain links TRBV29-1 with TRBJ2-1; TRBD2 aligns across 8 bases. The length of the CDR3 is 14 residues. Looked up from germline, CDR1 is SQVTM and CDR2 is ANQGSEA. V shed 4 bases, J shed 6 bases, and the junction held 8 bases outside the gene matches. The CDR3 spells CSVVGRAGANEQFF. CDR3 in DNA: TGCAGCGTTGTCGGGAGGGCCGGGGCCAATGAGCAGTTCTTC.

CDR3: CASSPTGEVAFF. CDR3 nucleotide sequence: TGCGCCAGCAGCCCTACTGGGGAGGTAGCTTTCTTT. J is TRBJ1-1 and V is TRBV4-3; no clear D. The CDR3 length is 12 residues. With 4 bases removed from V and 10 bases from J, the gap between germline ends came to 13 bases. Per the germline V gene, CDR1 is LGHNA and CDR2 is YSLEER.

This clone was recorded only once. The rearrangement links TRBV9 to TRBJ1-1; TRBD1 matches 7 bases. V shed 0 bases and J 5 bases; nucleotides not matched to a gene: 4. The length of the CDR3 is 14 residues. Germline assignment: CDR1 SGDLS and CDR2 YYNGEE. This chain's CDR3 is CASSVEYRGTEAFF. Written as DNA, the CDR3 is TGTGCCAGCAGCGTAGAGTACAGGGGTACTGAAGCTTTCTTT.

The chain has TRBV4-2 and TRBJ1-6; D is unresolved. Per the germline V gene, CDR1 is LGHNA and CDR2 is YNFKEQ. V lost 4 bases to trimming and J lost 10 bases, with 11 bases between them. This CDR3 is built from 13 residues. CDR3: CASSPSSRSPLHF. The DNA for the CDR3 is TGTGCCAGCAGCCCCTCGAGTCGGTCACCCCTCCACTTT.

J is TRBJ1-2 and V is TRBV6-5, with a weak D call TRBD1 (5 bases). The CDR3 covers 14 residues. The ends were cut back, 5 bases at V and 8 bases at J, with 18 bases in the middle. Germline CDR1 MNHEY, CDR2 SVGAGI. CDR3: CASSQTSGLRGYTF. The CDR3 region has the DNA TGTGCCAGCAGTCAAACCTCGGGACTTAGGGGCTACACCTTC.

The chain combines TRBV4-1 with TRBJ1-3; 7 bases fit TRBD1. CDR1 and CDR2 from the germline V gene are MGHRA and YSYEKL. The CDR3 totals 15 residues. With 11 bases clipped from V and 4 bases from J, the junction kept 14 bases outside the gene matches. CDR3 region: CAPPRPGGNGNTIYF. CDR3 bases: TGCGCCCCCCCCCGCCCAGGGGGTAACGGAAACACCATATATTTT.

The rearrangement links TRBV19 to TRBJ1-1; D is perhaps TRBD1 (6 bases). The CDR3 is 12 amino acids. The germline V gene has CDR1 LNHDA and CDR2 SQIVND (reference sequence). Trimming took off 4 bases at V and 6 bases at J, with 9 bases between the two ends. The CDR3 DNA is TGTGCCAGTAGTACAGGGGCCTCTGAAGCTTTCTTT. Translating it yields CASSTGASEAFF.

This chain's CDR3 is CAWSVGTGGSKSTDTQYF. The DNA for the CDR3 is TGTGCCTGGAGTGTAGGGACAGGGGGCTCAAAAAGCACAGATACGCAGTATTTT. The chain uses TRBV30 and TRBJ2-3, with 12 bases that match TRBD1. Unmatched junction bases numbered 7, after V lost 0 bases and J lost 0 bases. This CDR3 has 18 amino acids. Germline CDR1 is GTSNPN and CDR2 is SVGIG (reference sequence).

The CDR3 DNA reads TGTGCCAGCAGACCACGTAGACAGGGAAGGGAGACTGAAGCTTTCTTT. As protein: CASRPRRQGRETEAFF. The rearrangement uses TRBV7-2 and TRBJ1-1, with TRBD1 matching over 7 bases. CDR3 length: 16 amino acids. V was clipped by 6 bases and J by 5 bases; unmatched bases: 15. Germline V CDR1 and CDR2: SGHTA, FQGNSA.

This clone came up a few times. This rearrangement joins TRBV6-1 to TRBJ2-2, with D possibly matching TRBD2 (5 bases). The CDR3 totals 15 residues. Trimming took off 1 base at V and 6 bases at J, with 12 bases between the two ends. The germline CDR1 and CDR2 sequences are MNHNS and SASEGT. CDR3 loop: CASSEGLGSPGELFF. DNA of the CDR3: TGTGCCAGCAGTGAAGGGCTGGGGAGCCCCGGGGAGCTGTTTTTT.

This chain uses TRBV28 with TRBJ2-7; no clear D gene. Trimming stripped 3 bases from V and 3 bases from J, with 6 bases between. Germline CDR1 is MDHEN and CDR2 is SYDVKM. CDR3 length equals 12 residues. The CDR3 sequence: CASSLSYYEQYF. In DNA, the CDR3 is TGTGCCAGCAGTTTGTCTTACTACGAGCAGTACTTC.

This clone has just a few counts. The rearrangement joins TRBV19 to TRBJ2-7, with D perhaps TRBD2 (7 bases). CDR3 size: 13 residues. The germline V gene has CDR1 LNHDA and CDR2 SQIVND (reference sequence). V dropped 5 bases and J dropped 5 bases, with 13 bases sitting between them. This CDR3 reads CASSPPGGHEQYF. The CDR3 bases are TGTGCCAGTAGTCCGCCCGGGGGGCACGAGCAGTACTTC.

This clone came up a few times. V gene TRBV9 combines with J gene TRBJ1-1, with no clear D. The germline V gene encodes CDR1 SGDLS and CDR2 YYNGEE. V lost 4 bases and J 8 bases, leaving 15 bases between the germline ends. The CDR3 covers 13 residues. CDR3 nucleotide sequence: TGTGCCAGCAGCCCAGACCGGGAAATCGAAGCTTTCTTT. Amino acids: CASSPDREIEAFF.

The chain employs TRBV29-1 and TRBJ2-2; 10 positions agree with TRBD1. The CDR3 length is 13 residues. Unmatched junction bases numbered 3, after V lost 7 bases and J lost 4 bases. Germline V lookup: CDR1 SQVTM, CDR2 ANQGSEA. CDR3 residues: CSAWTGGTGELFF. CDR3 sequence (DNA): TGCAGCGCCTGGACAGGGGGCACCGGGGAGCTGTTTTTT.

This clone was observed a handful of times. The chain has TRBV5-1 and TRBJ1-2; D not certain. The CDR3 runs 13 residues. Germline V gives CDR1 SGHRS, CDR2 YFSETQ. V was shortened by 3 bases and J by 0 bases, with 6 bases between the two germline ends. The CDR3 coding sequence is TGCGCCAGCAGCTCAGGTCCTAACTATGGCTACACCTTC. It is translated as CASSSGPNYGYTF.

The chain joins TRBV27 to TRBJ1-5; tentative D call: TRBD1 (5 bases). V was pared by 2 bases and J by 1 base, with 6 bases between. From germline, CDR1 is MNHEY and CDR2 SMNVEV (reference sequence). This CDR3 contains 14 residues. The DNA of the CDR3 is TGTGCCAGCAGTTTACGACAGAGCAATCAGCCCCAGCATTTT. It specifies CASSLRQSNQPQHF.

The chain links TRBV4-3 to TRBJ2-3, with TRBD1 as a possible D gene (5 bases). The V gene lost 1 base and the J gene lost 2 bases, with 22 bases spanning the gap. The germline V gene has CDR1 LGHNA and CDR2 YSLEER. The CDR3 has 19 residues. In DNA, the CDR3 is TGCGCCAGCAGCCAAGTCTGGCCAGGGAAGCACACTCTCACAGATACGCAGTATTTT. Its protein product is CASSQVWPGKHTLTDTQYF.

V gene TRBV18 combines with J gene TRBJ2-7; a possible D gene is TRBD2 (5 bases). Trimming left V 4 bases short and J 1 base short, with 11 bases between. Germline assignment: CDR1 KGHSH and CDR2 LQKENI. The CDR3 spans 14 residues. This chain's CDR3 is CASSLDGLSYEQYF. The CDR3 DNA reads TGTGCCAGCTCACTCGACGGACTTTCCTACGAGCAGTACTTC.

The J gene is TRBJ2-5, the V gene TRBV4-1, with 10 bases aligning to TRBD1. Losses at the gene ends were 4 bases for V and 4 bases for J; bases not matched to a gene: 9. Germline loops: CDR1 MGHRA, CDR2 YSYEKL. The CDR3 totals 16 residues. CDR3 DNA: TGCGCCAGCAGCCTAGGTGGGACAGGGGACGGAGAGACCCAGTACTTC. Protein: CASSLGGTGDGETQYF.